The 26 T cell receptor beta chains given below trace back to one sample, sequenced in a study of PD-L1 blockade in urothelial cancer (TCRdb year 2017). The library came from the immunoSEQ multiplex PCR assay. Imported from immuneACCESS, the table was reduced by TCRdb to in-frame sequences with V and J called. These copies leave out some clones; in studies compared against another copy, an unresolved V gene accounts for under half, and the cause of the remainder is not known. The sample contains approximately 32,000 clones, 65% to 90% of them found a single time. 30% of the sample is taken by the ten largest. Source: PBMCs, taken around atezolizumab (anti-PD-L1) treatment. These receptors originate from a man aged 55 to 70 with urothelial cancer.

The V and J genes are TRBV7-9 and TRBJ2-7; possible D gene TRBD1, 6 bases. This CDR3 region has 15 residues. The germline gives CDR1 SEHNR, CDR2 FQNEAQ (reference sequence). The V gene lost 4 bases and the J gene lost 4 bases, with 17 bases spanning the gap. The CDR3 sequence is CASSSQGRDPYEQYF. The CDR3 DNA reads TGTGCCAGCAGCTCACAGGGAAGGGATCCTTACGAGCAGTACTTC. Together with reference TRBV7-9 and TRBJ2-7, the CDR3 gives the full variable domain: DTGVSQNPRHKITKRGQNVTFRCDPISEHNRLYWYRQTLGQGPEFLTYFQNEAQLEKSRLLSDRFSAERPKGSFSTLEIQRTEQGDSAMYLCASSSQGRDPYEQYFGPGTRLTVT.

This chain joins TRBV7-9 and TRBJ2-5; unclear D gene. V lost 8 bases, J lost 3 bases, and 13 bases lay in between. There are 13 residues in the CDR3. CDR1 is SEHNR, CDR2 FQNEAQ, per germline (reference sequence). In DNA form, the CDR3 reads TGTGCCAGCCCGCGCGGCAGCGAAGAGACCCAGTACTTC. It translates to CASPRGSEETQYF.

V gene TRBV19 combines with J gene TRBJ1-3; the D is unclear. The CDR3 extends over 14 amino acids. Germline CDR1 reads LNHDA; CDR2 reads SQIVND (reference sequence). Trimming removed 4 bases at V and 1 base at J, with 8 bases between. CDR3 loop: CASSTGGSGNTIYF. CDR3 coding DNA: TGTGCCAGTAGTACGGGAGGGTCTGGAAACACCATATATTTT.

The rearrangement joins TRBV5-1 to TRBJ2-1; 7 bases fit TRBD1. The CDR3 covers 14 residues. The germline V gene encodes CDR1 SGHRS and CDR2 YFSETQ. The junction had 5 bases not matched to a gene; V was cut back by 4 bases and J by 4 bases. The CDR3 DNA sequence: TGCGCCAGCAGCCTCCGGGACAGTTACAATGAGCAGTTCTTC. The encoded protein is CASSLRDSYNEQFF.

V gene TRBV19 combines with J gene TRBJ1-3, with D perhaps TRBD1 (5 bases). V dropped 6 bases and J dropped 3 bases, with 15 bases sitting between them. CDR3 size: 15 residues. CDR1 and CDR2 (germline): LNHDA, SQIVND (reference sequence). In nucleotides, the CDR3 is TGTGCCAGTAGGTCGGGGGAATCTGGTGGAAACACCATATATTTT. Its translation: CASRSGESGGNTIYF. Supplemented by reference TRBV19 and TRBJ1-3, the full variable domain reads DGGITQSPKYLFRKEGQNVTLSCEQNLNHDAMYWYRQDPGQGLRLIYYSQIVNDFQKGDIAEGYSVSREKKESFPLTVTSAQKNPTAFYLCASRSGESGGNTIYFGEGSWLTVV.

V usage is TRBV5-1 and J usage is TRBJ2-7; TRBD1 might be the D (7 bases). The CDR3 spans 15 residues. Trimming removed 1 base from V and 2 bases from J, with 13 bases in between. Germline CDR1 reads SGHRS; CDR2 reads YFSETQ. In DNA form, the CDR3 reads TGCGCCAGCAGCTTGTCGGCAGGGGGGACCTACGAGCAGTACTTC. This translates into CASSLSAGGTYEQYF. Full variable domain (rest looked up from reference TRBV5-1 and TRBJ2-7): KAGVTQTPRYLIKTRGQQVTLSCSPISGHRSVSWYQQTPGQGLQFLFEYFSETQRNKGNFPGRFSGRQFSNSRSEMNVSTLELGDSALYLCASSLSAGGTYEQYFGPGTRLTVT.

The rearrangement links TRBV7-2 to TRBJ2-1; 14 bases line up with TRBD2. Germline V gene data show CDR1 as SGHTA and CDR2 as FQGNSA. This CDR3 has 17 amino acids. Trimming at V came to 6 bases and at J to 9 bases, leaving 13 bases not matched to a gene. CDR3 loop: CASSKERLAGGLGEQFF. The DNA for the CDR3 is TGTGCCAGCAGTAAAGAACGACTAGCGGGGGGGCTGGGTGAGCAGTTCTTC.

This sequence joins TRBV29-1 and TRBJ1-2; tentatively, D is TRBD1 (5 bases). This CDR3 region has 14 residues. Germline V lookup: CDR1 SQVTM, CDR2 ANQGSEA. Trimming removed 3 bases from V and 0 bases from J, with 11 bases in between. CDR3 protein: CSVDTRDSNYGYTF. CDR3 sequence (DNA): TGCAGCGTTGACACACGGGACTCTAACTATGGCTACACCTTC.

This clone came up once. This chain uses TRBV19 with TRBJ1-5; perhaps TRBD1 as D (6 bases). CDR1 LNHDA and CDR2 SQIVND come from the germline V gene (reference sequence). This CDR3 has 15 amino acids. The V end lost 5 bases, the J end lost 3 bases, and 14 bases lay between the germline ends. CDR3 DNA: TGTGCCAGTAGTTCCCCGGACAGATTCAATCAGCCCCAGCATTTT. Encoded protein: CASSSPDRFNQPQHF.

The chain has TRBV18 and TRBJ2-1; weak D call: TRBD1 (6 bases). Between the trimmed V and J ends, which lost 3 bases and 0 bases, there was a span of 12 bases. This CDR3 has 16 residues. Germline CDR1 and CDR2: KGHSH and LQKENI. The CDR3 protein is CASSPRTASSYNEQFF. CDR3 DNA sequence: TGTGCCAGCTCACCCAGGACAGCGAGCTCCTACAATGAGCAGTTCTTC.

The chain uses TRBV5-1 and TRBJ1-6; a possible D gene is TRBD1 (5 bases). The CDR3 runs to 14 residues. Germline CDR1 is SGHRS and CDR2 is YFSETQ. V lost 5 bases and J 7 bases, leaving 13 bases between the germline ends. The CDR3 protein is CASSEATGNSPLHF. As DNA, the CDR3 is TGCGCCAGCAGTGAGGCCACAGGAAATTCACCCCTCCACTTT. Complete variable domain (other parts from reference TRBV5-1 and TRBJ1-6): KAGVTQTPRYLIKTRGQQVTLSCSPISGHRSVSWYQQTPGQGLQFLFEYFSETQRNKGNFPGRFSGRQFSNSRSEMNVSTLELGDSALYLCASSEATGNSPLHFGNGTRLTVT.

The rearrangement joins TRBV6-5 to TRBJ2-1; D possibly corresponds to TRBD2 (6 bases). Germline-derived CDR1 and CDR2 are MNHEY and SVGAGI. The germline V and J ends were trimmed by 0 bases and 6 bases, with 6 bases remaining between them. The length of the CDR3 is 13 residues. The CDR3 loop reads CASSYSEGNEQFF. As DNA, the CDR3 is TGTGCCAGCAGTTACTCGGAGGGCAATGAGCAGTTCTTC.

CDR3 sequence: CASSIPSQGKNIQYF. CDR3 nucleotides: TGTGCCAGTAGTATACCCAGTCAGGGCAAAAACATTCAGTACTTC. The chain uses TRBV19 and TRBJ2-4; D possibly corresponds to TRBD1 (5 bases). The V and J ends lost 2 bases and 3 bases respectively, with 11 bases between them. From germline, CDR1 is LNHDA and CDR2 SQIVND (reference sequence). The CDR3 spans 15 residues.

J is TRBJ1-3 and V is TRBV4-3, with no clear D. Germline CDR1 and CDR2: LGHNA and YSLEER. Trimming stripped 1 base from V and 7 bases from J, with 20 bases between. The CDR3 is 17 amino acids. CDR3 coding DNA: TGCGCCAGCAGCCAAGCCGCCTTGATCGGCCTCGGGAACACCATATATTTT. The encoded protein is CASSQAALIGLGNTIYF.

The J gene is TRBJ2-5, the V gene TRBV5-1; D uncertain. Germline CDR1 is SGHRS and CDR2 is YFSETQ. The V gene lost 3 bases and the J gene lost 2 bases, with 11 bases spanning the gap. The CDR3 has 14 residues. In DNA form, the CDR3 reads TGCGCCAGCAGCTACAACACAAATCAAGAGACCCAGTACTTC. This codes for CASSYNTNQETQYF. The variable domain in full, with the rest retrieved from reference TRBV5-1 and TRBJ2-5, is KAGVTQTPRYLIKTRGQQVTLSCSPISGHRSVSWYQQTPGQGLQFLFEYFSETQRNKGNFPGRFSGRQFSNSRSEMNVSTLELGDSALYLCASSYNTNQETQYFGPGTRLLVL.

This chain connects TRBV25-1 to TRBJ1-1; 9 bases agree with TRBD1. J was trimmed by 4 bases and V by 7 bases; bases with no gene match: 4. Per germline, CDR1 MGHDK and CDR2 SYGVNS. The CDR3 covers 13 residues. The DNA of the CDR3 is TGTGCCAGCACCCTGACAGGGGGCACTGAAGCTTTCTTT. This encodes CASTLTGGTEAFF. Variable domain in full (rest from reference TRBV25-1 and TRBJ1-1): EADIYQTPRYLVIGTGKKITLECSQTMGHDKMYWYQQDPGMELHLIHYSYGVNSTEKGDLSSESTVSRIRTEHFPLTLESARPSHTSQYLCASTLTGGTEAFFGQGTRLTVV.

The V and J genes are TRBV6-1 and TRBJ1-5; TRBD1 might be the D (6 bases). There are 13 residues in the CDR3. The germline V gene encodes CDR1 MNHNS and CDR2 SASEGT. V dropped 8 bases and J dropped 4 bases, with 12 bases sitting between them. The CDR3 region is CASQGFRNQPQHF. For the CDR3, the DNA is TGTGCCAGCCAGGGGTTTAGGAATCAGCCCCAGCATTTT.

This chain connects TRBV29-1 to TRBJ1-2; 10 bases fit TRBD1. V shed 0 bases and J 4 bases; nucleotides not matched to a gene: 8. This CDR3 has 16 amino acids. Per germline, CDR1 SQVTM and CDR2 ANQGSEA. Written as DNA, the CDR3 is TGCAGCGTTGAAGACTGGGGGACAGGGGAGACCTATGGCTACACCTTC. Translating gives CSVEDWGTGETYGYTF.

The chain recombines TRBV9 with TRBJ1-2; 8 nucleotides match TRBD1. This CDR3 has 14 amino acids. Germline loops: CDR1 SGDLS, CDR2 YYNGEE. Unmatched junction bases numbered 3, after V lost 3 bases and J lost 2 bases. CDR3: CASSAGQANYGYTF. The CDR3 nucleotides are TGTGCCAGCAGCGCGGGACAGGCAAACTATGGCTACACCTTC.

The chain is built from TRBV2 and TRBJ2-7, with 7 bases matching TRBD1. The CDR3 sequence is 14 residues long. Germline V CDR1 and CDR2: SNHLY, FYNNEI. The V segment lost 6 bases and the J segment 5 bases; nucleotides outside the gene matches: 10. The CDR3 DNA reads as TGTGCCAGCAGCCGCGGACAGGTTCAGGACGAGCAGTACTTC. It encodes CASSRGQVQDEQYF.

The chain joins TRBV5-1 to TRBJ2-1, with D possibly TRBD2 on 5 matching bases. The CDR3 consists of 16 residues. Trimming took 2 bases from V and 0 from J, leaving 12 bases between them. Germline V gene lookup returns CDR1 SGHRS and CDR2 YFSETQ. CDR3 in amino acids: CASSFGLLSSYNEQFF. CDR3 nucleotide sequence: TGCGCCAGCAGCTTCGGACTTCTAAGCTCCTACAATGAGCAGTTCTTC. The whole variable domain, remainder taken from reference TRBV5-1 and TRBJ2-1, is KAGVTQTPRYLIKTRGQQVTLSCSPISGHRSVSWYQQTPGQGLQFLFEYFSETQRNKGNFPGRFSGRQFSNSRSEMNVSTLELGDSALYLCASSFGLLSSYNEQFFGPGTRLTVL.

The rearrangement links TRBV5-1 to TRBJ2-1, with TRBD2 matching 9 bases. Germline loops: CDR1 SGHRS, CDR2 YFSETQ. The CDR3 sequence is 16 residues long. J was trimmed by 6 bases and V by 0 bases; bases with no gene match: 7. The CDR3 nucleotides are TGCGCCAGCAGCTTGGCCGCAGCGGGGGGAAGCAATGAGCAGTTCTTC. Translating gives CASSLAAAGGSNEQFF.

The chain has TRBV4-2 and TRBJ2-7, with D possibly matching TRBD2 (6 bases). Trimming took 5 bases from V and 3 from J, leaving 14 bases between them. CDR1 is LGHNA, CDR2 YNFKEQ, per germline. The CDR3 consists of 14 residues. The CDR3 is CASSLAGLIYEQYF. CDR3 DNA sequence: TGTGCCAGCAGCTTGGCGGGGCTGATCTACGAGCAGTACTTC.

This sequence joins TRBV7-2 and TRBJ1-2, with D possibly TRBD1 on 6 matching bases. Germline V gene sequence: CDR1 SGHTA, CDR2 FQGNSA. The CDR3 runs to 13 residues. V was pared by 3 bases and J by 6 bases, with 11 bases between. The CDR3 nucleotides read TGTGCCAGCAGCTTTGGCAGGGGAAATGGCTACACCTTC. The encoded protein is CASSFGRGNGYTF.

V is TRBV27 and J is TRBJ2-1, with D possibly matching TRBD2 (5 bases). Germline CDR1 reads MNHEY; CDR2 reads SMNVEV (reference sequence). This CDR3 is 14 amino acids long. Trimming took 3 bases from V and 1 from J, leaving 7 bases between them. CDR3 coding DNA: TGTGCCAGCAGTTTTGCGGGTTCCTACAATGAGCAGTTCTTC. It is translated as CASSFAGSYNEQFF.

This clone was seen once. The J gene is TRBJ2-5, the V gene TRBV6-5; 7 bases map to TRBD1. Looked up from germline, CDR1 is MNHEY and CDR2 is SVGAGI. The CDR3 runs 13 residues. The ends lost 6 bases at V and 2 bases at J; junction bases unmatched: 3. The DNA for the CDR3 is TGTGCCAGCAGATGGGACAGTCAAGAGACCCAGTACTTC. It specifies CASRWDSQETQYF.